Each of the 27 T cell receptor beta chains below was sequenced from the same sample in a study of control samples from healthy donors and cancer patients. Repertoires were generated with immunoSEQ multiplex PCR, while TCRdb's copy carries only in-frame clones and drops some. The sample contains about 60,000 clones, roughly 90% of which appear only once. The sample comprised PBMCs. The source is a man aged 35-49 years with colorectal cancer.

This clone was seen more than once but under ten times. The chain has TRBV19 and TRBJ2-7; D remains unclear. The CDR3 runs 11 residues. The germline V and J ends were trimmed by 6 bases and 3 bases, with 6 bases remaining between them. In germline, CDR1 is LNHDA, CDR2 SQIVND (reference sequence). CDR3: CASRSGYEQYF. The CDR3 region has the DNA TGTGCCAGTAGGTCGGGCTACGAGCAGTACTTC.

Points on this clone: The sample contains more than one DNA sequence encoding this CDR3. The chain couples TRBV19 to TRBJ1-1; D uncertain. V gave up 6 bases and J gave up 5 bases, with 19 bases separating them. Germline V gives CDR1 LNHDA, CDR2 SQIVND (reference sequence). The CDR3 covers 15 residues. The CDR3 DNA reads as TGTGCCAGTAGACCCGCCGGGTATCCGCTGACTGAAGCTTTCTTT. Translating gives CASRPAGYPLTEAFF.

The V and J genes are TRBV5-1 and TRBJ2-1; 8 nucleotides match TRBD2. V lost 1 base to trimming and J lost 4 bases; unmatched junction nucleotides: 13. Germline values: CDR1 SGHRS, CDR2 YFSETQ. The CDR3 length is 18 residues. In nucleotides, the CDR3 is TGCGCCAGCAGCTTGAGTATTTTTGGCGGGGGGCCATACAATGAGCAGTTCTTC. This gives the protein CASSLSIFGGGPYNEQFF.

The chain is built from TRBV13 and TRBJ1-4, with D uncertain. Deletions cut 3 bases from V and 5 bases from J, with 10 bases between. From germline, CDR1 is PRHDT and CDR2 FYEKMQ (reference sequence). This CDR3 spans 14 amino acids. CDR3 sequence: CASSLGRRNEKLFF. CDR3 coding DNA: TGTGCCAGCAGCTTGGGTCGGAGAAATGAAAAACTGTTTTTT.

Comment on this clone: This same CDR3 is encoded by further DNA sequences in the sample. The chain employs TRBV6-5 and TRBJ2-5; tentative D call: TRBD2 (6 bases). V was cut by 0 bases and J by 1 base, with 6 bases left in between. The CDR3 has 14 residues. Germline lookup yields CDR1 MNHEY and CDR2 SVGAGI. The CDR3 loop is CASSYSGGQETQYF. CDR3 DNA sequence: TGTGCCAGCAGTTACTCGGGGGGCCAAGAGACCCAGTACTTC.

The V and J genes are TRBV29-1 and TRBJ2-1; D is uncertain. The ends were cut back, 4 bases at V and 6 bases at J, with 19 bases in the middle. The CDR3 covers 15 residues. The germline CDR1 and CDR2 sequences are SQVTM and ANQGSEA. The chain's CDR3 is CSVAAEGIGFNEQFF. DNA of the CDR3: TGCAGCGTTGCGGCAGAAGGAATCGGGTTCAATGAGCAGTTCTTC.

This clone is a singleton in its sample. The V call is TRBV19, the J call TRBJ1-6, with 8 bases aligning to TRBD1. V gave up 3 bases and J gave up 5 bases; unmatched junction bases: 3. Germline V gene lookup returns CDR1 LNHDA and CDR2 SQIVND (reference sequence). This CDR3 has 15 amino acids. CDR3 amino acids: CASSIQGADNSPLHF. The DNA for the CDR3 is TGTGCCAGTAGTATCCAGGGGGCGGATAATTCACCCCTCCACTTT.

V usage is TRBV9 and J usage is TRBJ2-7, with TRBD1 matching 10 bases. V shed 0 bases, J shed 5 bases, and the junction held 11 bases outside the gene matches. The CDR3 has 17 amino acids. Germline V gene sequence: CDR1 SGDLS, CDR2 YYNGEE. CDR3 DNA sequence: TGTGCCAGCAGCGTAGAAGGGACAGGGGCCGGGCACGACGAGCAGTACTTC. Its protein is CASSVEGTGAGHDEQYF.

In its sample, this clone was seen a few times. The chain has TRBV29-1 and TRBJ1-1; D gene uncertain. The V end was cut by 7 bases, the J end by 1 base, with 10 bases between. The CDR3 has 12 residues. CDR1 and CDR2 from the germline V gene are SQVTM and ANQGSEA. The chain's CDR3 is CSARRENTEAFF. The CDR3 DNA reads as TGCAGCGCCCGACGGGAGAACACTGAAGCTTTCTTT.

Written as DNA, the CDR3 is TGTGCCAGCAGCGCCCGGGGTGACAATGAGCAGTTCTTC. Its translation is CASSARGDNEQFF. The chain links TRBV9 to TRBJ2-1; perhaps TRBD2 as D (5 bases). Germline CDR1 reads SGDLS; CDR2 reads YYNGEE. V was trimmed by 3 bases and J by 5 bases, leaving 9 bases between them. The length of the CDR3 is 13 residues.

This chain links TRBV2 with TRBJ2-3; no clear D. The ends were cut back, 3 bases at V and 6 bases at J, with 13 bases in the middle. The CDR3 covers 14 residues. Looked up from germline, CDR1 is SNHLY and CDR2 is FYNNEI. CDR3 nucleotides: TGTGCCAGCAGTGACTTTAATAGCCGGGATACGCAGTATTTT. This gives the protein CASSDFNSRDTQYF.

The J gene is TRBJ1-5, the V gene TRBV7-8; D unclear. The CDR3 loop spans 14 amino acids. Germline CDR1 SGHVS, CDR2 FQNEAQ. V was shortened by 6 bases and J by 4 bases, with 13 bases between the two germline ends. The CDR3 DNA follows: TGTGCCAGCAGGCGGGAGGGAGGGAATCAGCCCCAGCATTTT. Translation gives CASRREGGNQPQHF.

This clone was found once. This chain connects TRBV11-3 to TRBJ1-6; D might be TRBD1 (5 bases). CDR3 length equals 17 residues. Germline CDR1 and CDR2: SGHNT and YENEEA. Trimming pared 2 bases from V and 3 bases from J, leaving 14 bases between. CDR3 loop: CASSLNLGTGYNSPLHF. The CDR3 nucleotides are TGTGCCAGCAGCTTAAACCTGGGTACAGGCTATAATTCACCCCTCCACTTT.

V usage is TRBV7-8 and J usage is TRBJ1-1, with D maybe TRBD1 (6 bases). The CDR3 loop spans 16 amino acids. With 5 bases removed from V and 0 bases from J, the gap between germline ends came to 16 bases. Germline-derived CDR1 and CDR2 are SGHVS and FQNEAQ. This CDR3 reads CASSRGVRGMNTEAFF. CDR3 bases: TGTGCCAGCAGCCGAGGAGTGAGGGGGATGAACACTGAAGCTTTCTTT.

CDR3 nucleotide sequence: TGTGCCAGTAACCCGGGACAGGGGGTCGGTGGCTACACCTTC. This encodes CASNPGQGVGGYTF. The rearrangement joins TRBV19 to TRBJ1-2; TRBD1 matches at 11 bases. Unmatched junction bases numbered 8, after V lost 7 bases and J lost 7 bases. Germline CDR1 LNHDA, CDR2 SQIVND (reference sequence). The CDR3 length is 14 residues.

V and J are TRBV7-2 and TRBJ2-3, with 8 positions matching TRBD2. Germline values: CDR1 SGHTA, CDR2 FQGNSA. The CDR3 contains 11 residues. The trim removed 3 bases at V and 14 bases at J, leaving 4 bases unmatched. The CDR3 protein is CASSLGLVLYF. DNA for the CDR3: TGTGCCAGCAGCTTGGGACTAGTTCTGTATTTT.

J is TRBJ2-5 and V is TRBV3-1 (or the pseudogene TRBV3-2); D might be TRBD2 (5 bases). The germline gives CDR1 LGHDT, CDR2 YNNKEL (reference sequence). This CDR3 contains 11 residues. Trimming stripped 8 bases from V and 6 bases from J, with 10 bases between. In DNA, the CDR3 is TGTGCCAGCTCGTACGGGAAGACCCAGTACTTC. Encoded protein: CASSYGKTQYF.

The chain carries TRBV21-1 and TRBJ2-5; the table's D call TRBD2 went unverified against the DNA. TRBV21-1 is a known pseudogene. The CDR3 spans 13 residues. The CDR3 coding sequence is TGTGCCAGCAGCAAGGCGGTGGGAGAGACCCAGTACTTC. This codes for CASSKAVGETQYF.

V and J are TRBV2 and TRBJ1-1; no definite D call. Per germline, CDR1 SNHLY and CDR2 FYNNEI. This CDR3 contains 13 residues. Trimming removed 6 bases from V and 0 bases from J, with 8 bases in between. CDR3 in amino acids: CASRTVMNTEAFF. CDR3 in DNA: TGTGCCAGCAGGACCGTCATGAACACTGAAGCTTTCTTT.

The chain uses TRBV19 and TRBJ2-1, with a weak D call TRBD1 (5 bases). This CDR3 has 15 residues. Germline V gene data show CDR1 as LNHDA and CDR2 as SQIVND (reference sequence). V lost 5 bases and J lost 0, with 11 bases in between. This chain's CDR3 is CASSAQVSSYNEQFF. The CDR3 DNA is TGTGCCAGTAGTGCACAGGTTAGCTCCTACAATGAGCAGTTCTTC.

This clone has a handful of counts. The J gene is TRBJ1-5, the V gene TRBV4-1; tentative D call: TRBD1 (5 bases). Looked up from germline, CDR1 is MGHRA and CDR2 is YSYEKL. V shed 0 bases and J shed 4 bases, with 10 bases lying between them. CDR3 length equals 15 residues. The CDR3 DNA follows: TGCGCCAGCAGCCAAGATTTTGGGGGGAATCAGCCCCAGCATTTT. As protein: CASSQDFGGNQPQHF.

The J gene is TRBJ2-7, the V gene TRBV30, with D tentatively TRBD1 (6 bases). The CDR3 is 13 residues long. V was shortened by 5 bases and J by 5 bases, with 16 bases between the two germline ends. Germline CDR1 and CDR2: GTSNPN and SVGIG (reference sequence). The CDR3 loop reads CAWARGNVHEQYF. CDR3 in DNA: TGTGCCTGGGCGAGGGGGAACGTACACGAGCAGTACTTC.

The chain is built from TRBV5-6 and TRBJ1-5; D might be TRBD1 (6 bases). CDR1 and CDR2 (germline): SGHDT, YYEEEE. V was cut by 3 bases and J by 3 bases, with 10 bases left in between. CDR3 size: 14 residues. The CDR3 sequence is CASSSGQFNQPQHF. The CDR3 nucleotides are TGTGCCAGCAGCTCCGGACAGTTCAATCAGCCCCAGCATTTT.

CDR3 protein: CSVEDQSYGYTF. The DNA for the CDR3 is TGCAGCGTTGAAGATCAAAGCTATGGCTACACCTTC. The rearrangement joins TRBV29-1 to TRBJ1-2; D not resolved. CDR1 SQVTM and CDR2 ANQGSEA come from the germline V gene. CDR3 length: 12 residues. Trimming shortened V by 0 bases and J by 4 bases, and 6 bases separated the two germline ends.

The rearrangement links TRBV7-3 to TRBJ2-1; the match to TRBD1 covers 8 bases. The V segment lost 2 bases and the J segment 0 bases; nucleotides outside the gene matches: 0. The CDR3 loop spans 15 amino acids. CDR1 and CDR2 from the germline V gene are SGHTA and FQGTGA. The CDR3 bases are TGTGCCAGCAGCTTAGACAGGGGCTCCTACAATGAGCAGTTCTTC. As protein: CASSLDRGSYNEQFF.

The chain joins TRBV19 to TRBJ1-2; no clear D. The V end lost 4 bases, the J end lost 3 bases, and 3 bases lay between the germline ends. The CDR3 sequence is 11 residues long. Germline CDR1 and CDR2: LNHDA and SQIVND (reference sequence). CDR3 nucleotides: TGTGCCAGTAGTACTCACTATGGCTACACCTTC. It translates to CASSTHYGYTF.

The chain combines TRBV2 with TRBJ2-7; 9 bases align to TRBD1. Germline CDR1 and CDR2: SNHLY and FYNNEI. Trimming removed 3 bases from V and 1 base from J; junction bases left unmatched: 4. The CDR3 runs to 15 residues. The chain's CDR3 is CASSEGTGPSYEQYF. The CDR3 DNA reads as TGTGCCAGCAGTGAGGGGACAGGGCCGTCCTACGAGCAGTACTTC.